These T cell receptor beta chains were read from a single sample in a study of blood T cell repertoires in COVID-19. Produced via immunoSEQ multiplex PCR; TCRdb's table is partial and in-frame only. Altogether about 180,000 clones are present, about 82% being singletons, with the ten largest covering over 7.5%. Sample: PBMCs or T cells enriched from blood (not recorded which). The receptors stem from a woman aged 25 to 39 who had recovered from COVID-19. Both conserved end residues are part of each CDR3. Fields, in order: D gene, V gene, J gene, clone size, CDR3 protein, CDR3 DNA. A D gene is named only where the DNA matches it firmly. A clone size is listed for some rows: how often the clone was seen (once, few, many), or a class if it is expanded.

TRBD1,TRBV3-1/TRBV3-2,TRBJ1-4,-,CASSPGQALGKLFF,TGTGCCAGCAGCCCGGGACAGGCGCTGGGAAAACTGTTTTTT
TRBD2,TRBV5-1,TRBJ2-7,-,CASSLLGIAGGPFEQYF,TGCGCCAGCAGCTTGTTGGGCATAGCGGGAGGGCCGTTCGAGCAGTACTTC
TRBD1,TRBV10-3,TRBJ1-2,-,CAISDGGTDYGYTF,TGTGCCATCAGTGATGGCGGGACAGACTATGGCTACACCTTC
-,TRBV6-5,TRBJ1-2,-,CASNAGGDHYGYTF,TGTGCCAGCAATGCGGGTGGGGATCACTATGGCTACACCTTC
-,TRBV7-9,TRBJ1-1,-,CASSSLGGPYGDEAFF,TGTGCCAGCAGCTCCCTCGGGGGGCCCTATGGCGATGAAGCTTTCTTT
TRBD1,TRBV3-1/TRBV3-2,TRBJ2-7,few,CASSPRDRGSYEQYF,TGTGCCAGCAGCCCTAGGGACAGGGGCTCCTACGAGCAGTACTTC
-,TRBV21-1,TRBJ1-2,-,CASSNQGLSDHFYGYTF,TGTGCCAGCAGCAACCAGGGCCTCTCGGACCATTTCTATGGCTACACCTTC
TRBD2,TRBV7-8,TRBJ2-1,-,CASSLWVAGGLYNEQFF,TGTGCCAGCAGCTTATGGGTGGCGGGAGGGCTCTACAATGAGCAGTTCTTC
TRBD1,TRBV5-5,TRBJ2-5,-,CASSLAAGGETQYF,TGTGCCAGCAGCTTGGCTGCAGGGGGAGAGACCCAGTACTTC
TRBD1,TRBV2,TRBJ1-1,-,CASSRDRGGTEAFF,TGTGCCAGCAGCCGGGACAGGGGAGGGACTGAAGCTTTCTTT
TRBD2,TRBV27,TRBJ2-7,few,CASLGEGSYEQYF,TGTGCCAGCCTGGGGGAGGGCTCCTACGAGCAGTACTTC
-,TRBV28,TRBJ2-3,-,CASSSPVAEITDTQYF,TGTGCCAGCAGCTCTCCGGTAGCGGAGATCACAGATACGCAGTATTTT
-,TRBV6-5,TRBJ1-4,-,CASSYSTRGEKLFF,TGTGCCAGCAGTTACTCGACCCGGGGTGAAAAACTGTTTTTT
-,TRBV5-4,TRBJ2-7,-,CASSLGEAYEQYF,TGTGCCAGCAGCTTAGGGGAGGCTTACGAGCAGTACTTC
TRBD2,TRBV7-9,TRBJ2-2,-,CASSLLEREPGELFF,TGTGCCAGCAGCTTACTCGAGCGGGAGCCCGGGGAGCTGTTTTTT
-,TRBV29-1,TRBJ2-5,-,CSAELLRETQYF,TGCAGCGCCGAACTCCTCCGAGAGACCCAGTACTTC
-,TRBV4-1,TRBJ2-1,-,CASSQPHRERDQWEQFF,TGCGCCAGCAGCCAGCCGCACAGGGAGAGGGATCAATGGGAGCAGTTCTTC
-,TRBV29-1,TRBJ2-3,-,CSAFSGYTDTQYF,TGCAGCGCTTTCTCAGGTTACACAGATACGCAGTATTTT
-,TRBV11-2,TRBJ1-3,-,CASSLDRRGWGGTIYF,TGTGCCAGCAGCTTAGATCGAAGGGGATGGGGCGGCACCATATATTTT
-,TRBV20-1,TRBJ2-2,-,CSASLLGPNTGELFF,TGCAGTGCTAGTCTGCTTGGCCCTAACACCGGGGAGCTGTTTTTT
-,TRBV10-3,TRBJ2-3,-,CAISGPFAGRTDTQYF,TGTGCCATCAGTGGTCCCTTTGCGGGAAGGACAGATACGCAGTATTTT
TRBD2,TRBV9,TRBJ2-3,few,CASTGTSGTDTQYF,TGTGCCAGCACCGGGACTAGCGGGACAGATACGCAGTATTTT